This T cell receptor (beta chain) was profiled in a study of CD8 T cells in Susac syndrome. Study details: Patients with Susac syndrome were therapy-naive, treated with corticosteroids, or treated with intravenous immunoglobulin alone when blood was collected. Whole-study findings and limits: In its TCR sequencing and HLA analysis, the study acknowledged that the number of individuals was relatively small.

Random hexamers were used to reverse transcribe the RNA input (0.5 to 1 ug). immunoSEQ multiplex PCR amplified TCR beta CDR3 across 54 Vbeta, 13 Jbeta. TCRdb reanalysed the immunoSEQ multiplex PCR reads using MiXCR and keeps one entry per CDR3 protein. Of nearly 110,000 distinct CDR3 sequences in the sample, around 94% were seen once. This clonotype showed up just a few times. The antigen is not known. The CDR3 has 13 residues. V was shortened by 5 bases and J by 5 bases, with 12 bases between the two germline ends. The germline gives CDR1 SGHAT, CDR2 FQDESV (reference sequence). This sequence originates from a human donor with Susac syndrome. The chain carries TRBV11-1 and TRBJ2-5; D is perhaps TRBD2 (5 bases). Specimen: CD8+ T cells from PBMCs. CDR3: CASSPAGGETQYF. The CDR3 DNA is TGTGCCAGCAGCCCTGCGGGTGGGGAGACCCAGTACTTC. The whole variable domain, remainder taken from reference TRBV11-1 and TRBJ2-5, is EAEVAQSPRYKITEKSQAVAFWCDPISGHATLYWYRQILGQGPELLVQFQDESVVDDSQLPKDRFSAERLKGVDSTLKIQPAELGDSAMYLCASSPAGGETQYFGPGTRLLVL.